The text below deals with one T cell receptor (beta chain). What it binds is unknown. This sample is drawn from a study of T cells in Graves' hyperthyroidism and ophthalmopathy. The investigators amplified TCR beta CDR3 regions from RNA transcripts. HTBI primers were the set used in a first-round RT-PCR of the TCR CDR3. TCRdb reprocessed the multiplex PCR reads via MiXCR and lists one record per CDR3 protein. Among more than 350,000 distinct CDR3 sequences, 14% were seen once, and the ten largest hold 15% to 20%. The germline V gene encodes CDR1 MNHNS and CDR2 SASEGT. The CDR3 sequence is 13 residues long. Germline trimming cut 10 bases from V and 9 bases from J; bases unmatched to any gene: 12. Points from the study as a whole: Expanded thyroid clonotypes (above 0.001) were mostly also found in blood.

Ophthalmopathy cases scored 3 or more on the Clinical Activity Score and 4 or more on NOSPECS grade, with duration below 3 months. Orbital computed tomography and thyroid ultrasound, together with serum TRAb and thyroxine and clinical symptoms, were used for diagnoses. The PBMCs studied were ones that came from 8.5 to 10 ml fresh peripheral blood. The V call is TRBV6-1, the J call TRBJ1-5, with 7 bases identical to TRBD1. The material sequenced was blood. The receptor was isolated from a woman aged 30 to 39 with Graves' ophthalmopathy. In nucleotides, the CDR3 is TGTGCCACCGGACAGGTGGAGTTGTTGCCCCAGCATTTT. Encoded protein: CATGQVELLPQHF.